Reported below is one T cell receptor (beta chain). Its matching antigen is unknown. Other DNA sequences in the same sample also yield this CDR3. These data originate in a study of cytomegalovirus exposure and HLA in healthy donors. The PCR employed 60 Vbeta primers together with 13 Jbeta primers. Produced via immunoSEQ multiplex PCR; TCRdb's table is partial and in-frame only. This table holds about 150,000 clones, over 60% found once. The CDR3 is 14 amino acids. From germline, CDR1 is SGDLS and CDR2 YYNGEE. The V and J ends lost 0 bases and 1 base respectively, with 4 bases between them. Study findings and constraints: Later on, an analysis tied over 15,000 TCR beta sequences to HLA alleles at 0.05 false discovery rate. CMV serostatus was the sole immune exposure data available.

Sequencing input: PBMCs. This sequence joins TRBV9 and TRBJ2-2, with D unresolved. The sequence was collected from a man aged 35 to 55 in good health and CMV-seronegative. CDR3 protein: CASSVAVNTGELFF. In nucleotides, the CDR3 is TGTGCCAGCAGCGTAGCCGTGAACACCGGGGAGCTGTTTTTT.